One sample yielded the 30 T cell receptor beta chains listed below, sequenced in a study of blood T cell repertoires in COVID-19. Method: immunoSEQ multiplex PCR; TCRdb's copy keeps in-frame clones and lacks some. The table includes about 100,000 clones, over 75% detected once. Sequencing was carried out using peripheral blood. These receptors were obtained from a man aged 60-69 years with acute or convalescent COVID-19.

The chain carries TRBV7-8 and TRBJ1-5; 9 positions match TRBD1. The CDR3 is 16 amino acids. Germline CDR1 SGHVS, CDR2 FQNEAQ. V lost 0 bases and J lost 3; bases outside the gene matches: 3. The CDR3 here is CASSLADRGVNQPQHF. As DNA, the CDR3 is TGTGCCAGCAGCTTAGCGGACAGGGGAGTCAATCAGCCCCAGCATTTT.

This clone was counted a few times. The chain carries TRBV27 and TRBJ1-5; the match to TRBD1 covers 7 bases. The germline CDR1 and CDR2 sequences are MNHEY and SMNVEV (reference sequence). This CDR3 spans 15 amino acids. V shed 7 bases and J 2 bases; nucleotides not matched to a gene: 8. The CDR3 protein is CASNTGARGNQPQHF. CDR3 sequence (DNA): TGTGCCAGCAATACAGGGGCTAGGGGCAATCAGCCCCAGCATTTT.

V usage is TRBV7-8 and J usage is TRBJ1-1; no clear D gene. The V and J ends lost 5 bases and 10 bases respectively, with 8 bases between them. The CDR3 is 10 amino acids. The germline gives CDR1 SGHVS, CDR2 FQNEAQ. The CDR3 loop is CASSLTGAFF. In DNA, the CDR3 is TGTGCCAGCAGCCTTACCGGAGCTTTCTTT.

The rearrangement uses TRBV9 and TRBJ1-1; TRBD1 matches at 8 bases. The CDR3 contains 15 residues. Germline CDR1 is SGDLS and CDR2 is YYNGEE. The J segment lost 4 bases and the V segment lost 0 bases, leaving 5 bases of the junction unmatched. CDR3 coding DNA: TGTGCCAGCAGCGTAGCTACAGGGGGAGGCACTGAAGCTTTCTTT. Protein product: CASSVATGGGTEAFF.

V and J are TRBV4-2 and TRBJ2-2; D unclear. CDR3 length equals 15 residues. The V gene lost 0 bases and the J gene lost 2 bases, with 7 bases spanning the gap. The V gene's germline CDR1 is LGHNA and CDR2 YNFKEQ. The CDR3 region is CASSQEGFNTGELFF. The CDR3 region has the DNA TGTGCCAGCAGCCAAGAGGGCTTTAACACCGGGGAGCTGTTTTTT.

This chain joins TRBV7-2 and TRBJ2-5, with 9 bases fitting TRBD2. The CDR3 consists of 16 residues. Losses at the gene ends were 0 bases for V and 5 bases for J; bases not matched to a gene: 7. CDR1 SGHTA and CDR2 FQGNSA come from the germline V gene. The CDR3, as DNA: TGTGCCAGCAGCTTAGCCCCCCGGGCGGGAGGGGAGACCCAGTACTTC. It translates to CASSLAPRAGGETQYF.

This clone was seen more than once but under ten times. The chain links TRBV6-2 or TRBV6-3 to TRBJ1-2, with TRBD1 matching 7 bases. The CDR3 totals 13 residues. In germline, CDR1 is MNHEY, CDR2 SVGEGT. Trimming at V came to 4 bases and at J to 10 bases, leaving 9 bases not matched to a gene. In nucleotides, the CDR3 is TGTGCCAGCAGTTTTAAACAGACAGGGATCTACACCTTC. This codes for CASSFKQTGIYTF.

J is TRBJ2-2 and V is TRBV4-1, with 11 bases that match TRBD2. Germline assignment: CDR1 MGHRA and CDR2 YSYEKL. The CDR3 runs 16 residues. The junction had 2 bases not matched to a gene; V was cut back by 0 bases and J by 5 bases. The CDR3 nucleotides read TGCGCCAGCAGCCAAGATATAGCGGGAGGGACCGGGGAGCTGTTTTTT. Protein product: CASSQDIAGGTGELFF.

The CDR3 loop is CASSYRDRNTEAFF. The CDR3 DNA sequence: TGTGCCAGCAGCTACCGGGACAGGAACACTGAAGCTTTCTTT. V and J are TRBV5-6 and TRBJ1-1; TRBD1 aligns across 7 bases. The germline gives CDR1 SGHDT, CDR2 YYEEEE. Trimming cost V 3 bases and J 1 base; bases outside gene matches: 3. The CDR3 sequence is 14 residues long.

The rearrangement links TRBV29-1 to TRBJ2-1, with TRBD2 matching over 8 bases. The V gene end was trimmed by 4 bases and the J gene end by 9 bases; junction bases not matched to a gene: 8. Per germline, CDR1 SQVTM and CDR2 ANQGSEA. The CDR3 has 13 amino acids. The CDR3 region has the DNA TGCAGCGTTGGTAAAAGCGGGAGCGGTGAGCAGTTCTTC. Residues: CSVGKSGSGEQFF.

V usage is TRBV28 and J usage is TRBJ1-3, with no clear D. Germline V gives CDR1 MDHEN, CDR2 SYDVKM. There are 14 residues in the CDR3. V was trimmed by 6 bases and J by 7 bases, leaving 16 bases between them. For the CDR3, the DNA is TGTGCCAGCAGGACCCCGGTCCCCGGGAACACCATATATTTT. Translation gives CASRTPVPGNTIYF. Variable domain in full (rest from reference TRBV28 and TRBJ1-3): DVKVTQSSRYLVKRTGEKVFLECVQDMDHENMFWYRQDPGLGLRLIYFSYDVKMKEKGDIPEGYSVSREKKERFSLILESASTNQTSMYLCASRTPVPGNTIYFGEGSWLTVV.

The rearrangement joins TRBV5-8 to TRBJ1-6; no definite D call. Trimming took 2 bases from V and 3 from J, leaving 6 bases between them. This CDR3 has 14 amino acids. Germline V CDR1 and CDR2: SGHTS, YDEGEE. This CDR3 is CASSFRGYNSPLHF. The DNA for the CDR3 is TGTGCCAGCAGCTTTAGAGGCTATAATTCACCCCTCCACTTT. Supplemented by reference TRBV5-8 and TRBJ1-6, the full variable domain reads EAGVTQSPTHLIKTRGQQATLRCSPISGHTSVYWYQQALGLGLQFLLWYDEGEERNRGNFPPRFSGRQFPNYSSELNVNALELEDSALYLCASSFRGYNSPLHFGNGTRLTVT.

The rearrangement joins TRBV10-1 to TRBJ2-3, with 9 bases identical to TRBD2. V dropped 0 bases and J dropped 3; count of bases not matched to a gene: 7. Per the germline V gene, CDR1 is WNHNN and CDR2 is SYGVQD (reference sequence). This CDR3 is 17 amino acids long. The CDR3 loop reads CASSESAAGGPTDTQYF. CDR3 in DNA: TGCGCCAGCAGTGAGTCGGCGGCGGGAGGGCCAACAGATACGCAGTATTTT.

This sequence joins TRBV4-3 and TRBJ2-1; D might be TRBD1 (5 bases). The length of the CDR3 is 15 residues. Trimming left V 0 bases short and J 7 bases short, with 13 bases between. The V gene's germline CDR1 is LGHNA and CDR2 YSLEER. CDR3 loop: CASSQEGAGWNEQFF. CDR3 DNA: TGCGCCAGCAGCCAAGAAGGAGCAGGGTGGAATGAGCAGTTCTTC.

The rearrangement joins TRBV19 to TRBJ1-2; a possible D gene is TRBD1 (6 bases). The germline V and J ends were trimmed by 9 bases and 9 bases, with 17 bases remaining between them. Germline V gene sequence: CDR1 LNHDA, CDR2 SQIVND (reference sequence). This CDR3 contains 12 residues. The CDR3: CASSWGTSRYTF. The CDR3 nucleotides read TGTGCCAGCTCGTGGGGGACAAGTCGCTACACCTTC.

J is TRBJ2-7 and V is TRBV11-2; TRBD2 agrees at 9 bases. CDR3 length: 15 residues. Germline V gene sequence: CDR1 SGHAT, CDR2 FQNNGV. Losses at the gene ends were 1 base for V and 6 bases for J; bases not matched to a gene: 7. The CDR3 nucleotides read TGTGCCAGCAGCTTAGGGGCTAGCGGGACCCCCGAGCAGTACTTC. Translated, it gives CASSLGASGTPEQYF.

CDR3 nucleotide sequence: TGTGCCAGCAGCTTGGAAACAGGGTCGGGAGAGACCCAGTACTTC. Protein: CASSLETGSGETQYF. The rearrangement joins TRBV11-2 to TRBJ2-5, with D possibly being TRBD1 (6 bases). The germline V gene has CDR1 SGHAT and CDR2 FQNNGV. This CDR3 spans 15 amino acids. V lost 3 bases and J lost 4, with 15 bases in between.

The V gene is TRBV5-1, the J gene TRBJ2-1; 7 positions match TRBD1. V was pared by 4 bases and J by 7 bases, with 8 bases of the junction left unmatched. The CDR3 loop spans 14 amino acids. Looked up from germline, CDR1 is SGHRS and CDR2 is YFSETQ. Written as DNA, the CDR3 is TGCGCCAGCAGCCCGCGACAGGGAGCGAATGAGCAGTTCTTC. This codes for CASSPRQGANEQFF.

The rearrangement uses TRBV5-1 and TRBJ2-7, with unresolved D. V lost 4 bases, J lost 4 bases, and 24 bases lay in between. This CDR3 is built from 17 residues. From germline, CDR1 is SGHRS and CDR2 YFSETQ. The DNA of the CDR3 is TGCGCCAGCAGCAGTAAGCCACAGCAGGTGGAAGGATACGAGCAGTACTTC. It specifies CASSSKPQQVEGYEQYF.

This rearrangement joins TRBV19 to TRBJ1-2; D is perhaps TRBD1 (6 bases). The CDR3 is 14 amino acids. Germline assignment: CDR1 LNHDA and CDR2 SQIVND (reference sequence). V was trimmed by 5 bases and J by 8 bases, leaving 18 bases between them. This CDR3 reads CASSFRTEGRGYTF. The CDR3 DNA reads as TGTGCCAGTAGTTTTAGGACAGAAGGGCGAGGCTACACCTTC.

The V and J genes are TRBV6-2 or TRBV6-3 and TRBJ2-7; 10 nucleotides match TRBD1. The CDR3 runs 15 residues. The V segment lost 6 bases and the J segment 2 bases; nucleotides outside the gene matches: 7. Germline V gene data show CDR1 as MNHEY and CDR2 as SVGEGT. The CDR3 DNA sequence: TGTGCCAGCAGCCAACCGGGACAGGGGACCTACGAGCAGTACTTC. This codes for CASSQPGQGTYEQYF.

The chain employs TRBV11-2 and TRBJ2-7; 8 nucleotides align to TRBD2. This CDR3 spans 16 amino acids. With V trimmed by 4 bases and J by 3 bases, 11 bases remained unmatched. Germline CDR1 is SGHAT and CDR2 is FQNNGV. The CDR3 here is CASSSITTSGLYEQYF. In DNA, the CDR3 is TGTGCCAGCAGCTCAATTACAACTAGCGGCCTCTACGAGCAGTACTTC.

The chain combines TRBV9 with TRBJ1-1; a possible D gene is TRBD1 (5 bases). Trimming stripped 0 bases from V and 0 bases from J, with 9 bases between. The CDR3 loop spans 15 amino acids. Per germline, CDR1 SGDLS and CDR2 YYNGEE. The CDR3 loop is CASSVVSGLNTEAFF. In DNA, the CDR3 is TGTGCCAGCAGCGTAGTTTCAGGGTTGAACACTGAAGCTTTCTTT. Combining the CDR3 with reference TRBV9 and TRBJ1-1 gives the whole variable domain DSGVTQTPKHLITATGQRVTLRCSPRSGDLSVYWYQQSLDQGLQFLIQYYNGEERAKGNILERFSAQQFPDLHSELNLSSLELGDSALYFCASSVVSGLNTEAFFGQGTRLTVV.

This chain uses TRBV5-1 with TRBJ2-3; no clear D. The V gene lost 4 bases and the J gene lost 3 bases, with 15 bases spanning the gap. The CDR3 is made up of 15 amino acids. CDR1 is SGHRS, CDR2 YFSETQ, per germline. The CDR3 reads CASSGPDMRTDTQYF. DNA of the CDR3: TGCGCCAGCAGCGGCCCCGACATGCGAACAGATACGCAGTATTTT.

The chain carries TRBV5-5 and TRBJ2-1; TRBD2 matches at 10 bases. Unmatched junction bases numbered 7, after V lost 4 bases and J lost 3 bases. Germline lookup yields CDR1 SGHKS and CDR2 YYEKEE (reference sequence). The CDR3 is 16 amino acids. CDR3 DNA sequence: TGTGCCAGCAGCCCACTCGGACTAGCGGTCTACAATGAGCAGTTCTTC. It encodes CASSPLGLAVYNEQFF.

V usage is TRBV5-5 and J usage is TRBJ1-1; unclear D gene. The CDR3 runs 11 residues. V was clipped by 2 bases and J by 4 bases, with 3 bases between them. Germline V gives CDR1 SGHKS, CDR2 YYEKEE (reference sequence). CDR3 amino acids: CASSFGTEAFF. DNA for the CDR3: TGTGCCAGCAGCTTCGGCACTGAAGCTTTCTTT.

The chain couples TRBV5-1 to TRBJ1-2; TRBD1 aligns across 9 bases. The CDR3 totals 14 residues. J was trimmed by 2 bases and V by 2 bases; bases with no gene match: 1. CDR1 and CDR2 (germline): SGHRS, YFSETQ. In DNA form, the CDR3 reads TGCGCCAGCAGCTTAGGACAGGGGAACTATGGCTACACCTTC. It codes for CASSLGQGNYGYTF.

The CDR3 DNA reads as TGTGCCAGCAGAGGACAGGGGGCCAATGGCTACACCTTC. The encoded protein is CASRGQGANGYTF. The V call is TRBV6-5, the J call TRBJ1-2, with 11 nucleotides matching TRBD1. Per the germline V gene, CDR1 is MNHEY and CDR2 is SVGAGI. V lost 6 bases, J lost 6 bases, and 3 bases stayed unmatched. The CDR3 is made up of 13 amino acids.

The V and J genes are TRBV7-2 and TRBJ1-6, with TRBD1 matching 9 bases. The CDR3 totals 15 residues. The junction had 2 bases not matched to a gene; V was cut back by 2 bases and J by 6 bases. In germline, CDR1 is SGHTA, CDR2 FQGNSA. The CDR3 DNA follows: TGTGCCAGCAGCTTAAACAGGGGGCTTAATTCACCCCTCCACTTT. It specifies CASSLNRGLNSPLHF.

The rearrangement links TRBV2 to TRBJ2-5, with 8 bases lining up with TRBD2. Trimming removed 3 bases from V and 5 bases from J; junction bases left unmatched: 5. This CDR3 has 14 amino acids. Germline loops: CDR1 SNHLY, CDR2 FYNNEI. The CDR3 loop is CASSDAGGSETQYF. In DNA, the CDR3 is TGTGCCAGCAGTGATGCGGGAGGTAGTGAGACCCAGTACTTC.